What follows are 21 T cell receptor beta chains derived from one specimen sequenced in a study of blood T cell repertoires in COVID-19. This table comes from immunoSEQ multiplex PCR, and its TCRdb copy is limited to in-frame clones, with some not included. Of some 100,000 clones detected, 80% appear once; the ten largest clones hold about 4.1%. Input material: peripheral blood. The receptors originated from a human donor in a cohort sampled during active or convalescent COVID-19.

The CDR3 region has the DNA TGTGCCAGCAGCGCAACCGGGACAGGGGTTATCGAGCAGTACTTC. Translating it yields CASSATGTGVIEQYF. V is TRBV6-5 and J is TRBJ2-7; 10 positions agree with TRBD1. V lost 6 bases, J lost 6 bases, and 11 bases stayed unmatched. The CDR3 loop spans 15 amino acids. Looked up from germline, CDR1 is MNHEY and CDR2 is SVGAGI.

CDR3 coding DNA: TGTGCCAGCAGCTTCTCCGGGAGATCCACAGATACGCAGTATTTT. It is translated as CASSFSGRSTDTQYF. The chain uses TRBV7-2 and TRBJ2-3; tentative D call: TRBD2 (6 bases). V gave up 3 bases and J gave up 2 bases, with 12 bases separating them. Germline V gene data show CDR1 as SGHTA and CDR2 as FQGNSA. The CDR3 totals 15 residues.

The V and J genes are TRBV4-3 and TRBJ1-6, with D possibly being TRBD1 (6 bases). The germline gives CDR1 LGHNA, CDR2 YSLEER. With 0 bases removed from V and 16 bases from J, the gap between germline ends came to 13 bases. This CDR3 contains 13 residues. CDR3 nucleotides: TGCGCCAGCAGCCAAGATCCTCGGCAGGGGCTCCACTTT. Translating it yields CASSQDPRQGLHF.

The chain combines TRBV11-3 with TRBJ2-3; D gene ambiguous. CDR1 and CDR2 from the germline V gene are SGHNT and YENEEA. CDR3 length equals 18 residues. V was shortened by 1 base and J by 3 bases, with 20 bases between the two germline ends. Here the CDR3 DNA reads TGTGCCAGCAGCTTAGGGCGGAGCAAAATGCTCGGGACAGATACGCAGTATTTT. This encodes CASSLGRSKMLGTDTQYF.

V and J are TRBV9 and TRBJ2-7; 9 bases align to TRBD2. Germline CDR1 SGDLS, CDR2 YYNGEE. CDR3 length equals 13 residues. The V segment lost 5 bases and the J segment 3 bases; nucleotides outside the gene matches: 3. The CDR3 protein is CASSSAGGYEQYF. CDR3 coding DNA: TGTGCCAGCAGTTCAGCGGGAGGCTACGAGCAGTACTTC.

The chain links TRBV7-3 to TRBJ1-1; TRBD1 agrees at 8 bases. V gave up 5 bases and J gave up 5 bases; unmatched junction bases: 7. Germline loops: CDR1 SGHTA, CDR2 FQGTGA. The CDR3 contains 14 residues. The DNA for the CDR3 is TGTGCCAGCAGCAAAACAGGGGGAAGGACTGAAGCTTTCTTT. This sequence encodes CASSKTGGRTEAFF.

The chain recombines TRBV6-2 or TRBV6-3 with TRBJ1-2; 8 nucleotides agree with TRBD1. With 4 bases clipped from V and 3 bases from J, the junction kept 10 bases outside the gene matches. CDR1 and CDR2 from the germline V gene are MNHEY and SVGEGT. The CDR3 spans 16 residues. Here the CDR3 reads CASSSFRQGIDYGYTF. The CDR3 nucleotides are TGTGCCAGCAGTTCCTTCAGACAGGGGATTGACTATGGCTACACCTTC.

The chain has TRBV5-4 and TRBJ2-1; D unclear. V lost 4 bases and J lost 9, with 17 bases in between. This CDR3 is built from 14 residues. Germline CDR1 is SGHNT and CDR2 is YYREEE (reference sequence). The CDR3 here is CASSLPIPGGEQFF. The CDR3 nucleotides are TGTGCCAGCAGCCTACCTATCCCCGGCGGTGAGCAGTTCTTC.

This rearrangement joins TRBV18 to TRBJ2-7; 10 positions match TRBD2. This CDR3 region has 16 residues. Germline lookup yields CDR1 KGHSH and CDR2 LQKENI. V lost 6 bases and J lost 0; bases outside the gene matches: 8. The CDR3 loop is CASSRTSGFPSYEQYF. The DNA for the CDR3 is TGTGCCAGCTCGCGGACTAGCGGTTTTCCCTCCTACGAGCAGTACTTC.

The J gene is TRBJ1-2, the V gene TRBV12-3 or TRBV12-4; TRBD1 matches at 8 bases. J was trimmed by 4 bases and V by 6 bases; bases with no gene match: 1. The CDR3 is 12 amino acids. This chain's CDR3 is CASRTGVYGYTF. The CDR3 DNA sequence: TGTGCCAGCAGGACAGGGGTCTATGGCTACACCTTC.

The CDR3 here is CASSQEFRTSGGNQETQYF. CDR3 in DNA: TGCGCCAGCAGCCAAGAATTCCGGACTAGCGGGGGGAACCAAGAGACCCAGTACTTC. The V call is TRBV4-1, the J call TRBJ2-5; 14 bases line up with TRBD2. This CDR3 has 19 residues. Per germline, CDR1 MGHRA and CDR2 YSYEKL. V was clipped by 0 bases and J by 0 bases; unmatched bases: 6.

V and J are TRBV30 and TRBJ1-5; TRBD1 matches 8 bases. V was pared by 4 bases and J by 3 bases, with 8 bases of the junction left unmatched. The CDR3 consists of 15 residues. CDR1 and CDR2 from the germline V gene are GTSNPN and SVGIG (reference sequence). The CDR3 DNA follows: TGTGCCTGGAAGGGGCAGGGGGCTAACAATCAGCCCCAGCATTTT. As protein: CAWKGQGANNQPQHF.

This clone was detected once. The rearrangement joins TRBV18 to TRBJ2-2, with D possibly TRBD1 on 6 matching bases. This CDR3 is built from 15 residues. Germline V lookup: CDR1 KGHSH, CDR2 LQKENI. The V and J ends lost 6 bases and 0 bases respectively, with 11 bases between them. The CDR3 DNA follows: TGTGCCAGCTCCCCGGGACACCCGAACACCGGGGAGCTGTTTTTT. This sequence encodes CASSPGHPNTGELFF. The entire variable domain, with the rest obtained from reference TRBV18 and TRBJ2-2, is as follows: NAGVMQNPRHLVRRRGQEARLRCSPMKGHSHVYWYRQLPEEGLKFMVYLQKENIIDESGMPKERFSAEFPKEGPSILRIQQVVRGDSAAYFCASSPGHPNTGELFFGEGSRLTVL.

The chain combines TRBV30 with TRBJ1-6; D possibly corresponds to TRBD1 (5 bases). Germline CDR1 GTSNPN, CDR2 SVGIG (reference sequence). The CDR3 loop spans 14 amino acids. Trimming removed 3 bases from V and 14 bases from J, with 20 bases in between. As DNA, the CDR3 is TGTGCCTGGAGGGGGGGTTCTGGTTTTGGATCCCTCCACTTT. This codes for CAWRGGSGFGSLHF.

The V and J genes are TRBV7-2 and TRBJ1-1, with 7 nucleotides matching TRBD1. Unmatched junction bases numbered 8, after V lost 4 bases and J lost 3 bases. CDR1 and CDR2 (germline): SGHTA, FQGNSA. The CDR3 contains 15 residues. CDR3 loop: CASSWDSYGDTEAFF. The CDR3 DNA reads TGTGCCAGCAGCTGGGACAGTTATGGGGACACTGAAGCTTTCTTT.

The gene calls are TRBV6-5 and TRBJ2-1; TRBD1 matches at 8 bases. The germline CDR1 and CDR2 sequences are MNHEY and SVGAGI. The CDR3 covers 14 residues. V was pared by 5 bases and J by 4 bases, with 4 bases of the junction left unmatched. CDR3: CASSNRQGYNEQFF. CDR3 nucleotide sequence: TGTGCCAGCAGTAACCGACAGGGGTACAATGAGCAGTTCTTC.

This CDR3 reads CASSRGGSLGTEAFF. DNA for the CDR3: TGTGCCAGCAGCCGTGGTGGGAGTCTGGGCACTGAAGCTTTCTTT. The chain is built from TRBV7-2 and TRBJ1-1; D not resolved. Trimming took off 5 bases at V and 4 bases at J, with 17 bases between the two ends. Germline V lookup: CDR1 SGHTA, CDR2 FQGNSA. There are 15 residues in the CDR3.

The chain combines TRBV7-9 with TRBJ1-4, with D tentatively TRBD1 (6 bases). The CDR3 is made up of 18 amino acids. The V end lost 1 base, the J end lost 4 bases, and 19 bases lay between the germline ends. Germline loops: CDR1 SEHNR, CDR2 FQNEAQ (reference sequence). The CDR3 DNA reads TGTGCCAGCAGCTTAGTCCTGTCTTTAGGGACATTTAATGAAAAACTGTTTTTT. It encodes CASSLVLSLGTFNEKLFF.

This chain links TRBV5-1 with TRBJ2-3; D gene ambiguous. With 4 bases removed from V and 1 base from J, the gap between germline ends came to 16 bases. The CDR3 length is 16 residues. The germline V gene encodes CDR1 SGHRS and CDR2 YFSETQ. CDR3 DNA sequence: TGCGCCAGCAGCATGTGGTCCTCGGGTGGCACAGATACGCAGTATTTT. Amino acids: CASSMWSSGGTDTQYF.

This clone was counted between two and nine times. CDR3 sequence (DNA): TGTGCCAGCAGCACGACTAGCGGGGGGGAAGGGCAGTATTTT. It specifies CASSTTSGGEGQYF. J is TRBJ2-3 and V is TRBV27; 14 bases agree with TRBD2. CDR3 length: 14 residues. The trim removed 6 bases at V and 11 bases at J, leaving 7 bases unmatched. The V gene's germline CDR1 is MNHEY and CDR2 SMNVEV (reference sequence).

The chain has TRBV7-2 and TRBJ2-1, with TRBD2 identical over 7 bases. J gave up 8 bases and V 1 base, and 5 bases lay outside the gene matches. CDR1 and CDR2 (germline): SGHTA, FQGNSA. The CDR3 extends over 14 amino acids. CDR3 in amino acids: CASSLGGLVYEQFF. For the CDR3, the DNA is TGTGCCAGCAGCTTAGGCGGACTAGTCTATGAGCAGTTCTTC.